The present TCR beta chain was sequenced within a study of breast tumors, draining lymph nodes, adjacent tissues (dated by TCRdb to about 2016). Context from the whole study: The study compared TCR beta repertoires across tumor, adjacent nontumor tissue and axillary lymph nodes from breast cancer patients. The study aimed to assess the relationships and possible T-cell exchange between tumor, surrounding tissue and draining lymph node repertoires in human breast cancer. Study-level results and caveats: A scenario in which most tumor T cells derive from the lymph node and then expand within tumor tissue was judged to be consistent with the data. In luminal-like breast cancer, tumor and nontumor tissue repertoires resembled each other significantly more than in basal-like breast cancer. T-cell repertoire diversity in tumors was found to be lower than in lymph nodes but higher than in nontumor tissue, and preferential V and J gene usage was observed. Rather than being directly demonstrated, the conclusion that tumor T cells originate in lymph nodes was presented as consistent with a hypothesis.

The sequencer listed for this sample is Illumina HiSeq 2000. Multiplex PCR amplification was used to build the TCR beta chain libraries. High-throughput sequencing was used to analyze the amplified TCR beta chain products. TCRdb ran its own pipeline on the public reads, namely fastp trimming at Q25 and MiXCR clone calling, and kept in-frame beta chains. Rows with one shared CDR3 protein collapse into an entry with the most common genes and DNA. Counted in this sample were approximately 52,000 distinct CDR3 sequences; roughly 39% of them appeared once. In total, the top ten clones hold about 10% of the sample. Concerning this clonotype: The antigen this receptor binds is unknown. The junction departs from the called germline gene at one end, perhaps through a read error.

Inclusive of the bounding cysteine and phenylalanine, the CDR3 is 13 residues long. Only CDR3 DNA is held: 39 bases, read in frame from base 1. In the germline V gene, CDR1 corresponds to KGHSH and CDR2 to LQKENI. The specimen was breast tumor tissue. The receptor was isolated from a female donor with breast cancer. Some clones in this sample may be carry-over from other donors' samples. This chain joins TRBV18 to TRBJ2-1; TRBD2 matches 7 bases in the middle. The CDR3 reads CVSSPSRGDEQFF. At the DNA level, the sequence is TGTGTCAGCTCACCTTCCCGGGGGGATGAGCAGTTCTTC.